Listed below are T cell receptor beta chains from one sample, sequenced in a study of blood T cells in healthy people across ages. TCRdb reprocessed the 5' RACE reads via MiXCR and lists one record per CDR3 protein. The sample has about 1.5 million distinct CDR3 sequences; approximately 43% are singletons. The material sequenced was blood. Every receptor here comes from a woman aged 18-35 years in good health. Both conserved end residues are part of each CDR3. D genes are given only for firm matches.

v_gene	d_gene	len	j_gene	CDR3aa
TRBV7-2	.	15	TRBJ2-3	CASSLNRGPTDTQYF
TRBV7-3	TRBD1	13	TRBJ2-1	CASRMDRGHEQFF
TRBV6-2/TRBV6-3	.	15	TRBJ2-2	CASSPLGAGTGELFF
TRBV27	TRBD2	15	TRBJ2-7	CASSSASGRAVEQYF
TRBV24-1	TRBD2	16	TRBJ2-5	CATSDPGLAGSETQYF
TRBV20-1	.	17	TRBJ2-4	CSARDWERQRFYNEQYF
TRBV7-2	.	13	TRBJ2-1	CASSGGSRNEQFF
TRBV6-5	.	13	TRBJ2-1	CASSYVVLGEQFF
TRBV27	TRBD1	15	TRBJ2-5	CASSSTGQWRETQYF
TRBV30	.	12	TRBJ2-3	CAGSVDVGTQYF
TRBV6-1	.	17	TRBJ2-1	CAGSEPPGGGAGNEQFF